These T cell receptor beta chains were read from a single sample in a study of identical twins. In TCRdb, the 5' RACE reads were re-called with MiXCR into one record per CDR3 protein. Among some 1,600,000 distinct CDR3 sequences listed, less than 35% were seen once. The sample was cord blood. The receptors stem from a newborn girl in good health. Both conserved end residues are part of each CDR3. Each record gives: clone size, D gene, J gene, V gene, CDR3 protein, CDR3 DNA. D genes are given only for firm matches. Clone size is not always given. Where it is, it says once, few, many or a class for expanded clones.

size: few; D: TRBD1; J: TRBJ1-2; V: TRBV27; CDR3: CASRINGQGINGYTF; DNA: TGTGCCAGCAGGATAAATGGACAGGGTATAAATGGCTACACCTTC
size: many; D: TRBD2; J: TRBJ2-1; V: TRBV4-2; CDR3: CASSPPAGVRQFF; DNA: TGTGCCAGCAGCCCTCCGGCGGGGGTCAGACAGTTCTTC
size: .; D: .; J: TRBJ2-3; V: TRBV20-1; CDR3: CSPRLGPDTQYF; DNA: TGCAGCCCGAGGTTGGGCCCAGATACGCAGTATTTT
size: few; D: TRBD2; J: TRBJ2-7; V: TRBV6-1; CDR3: CASSERTSGRSYEQYF; DNA: TGTGCCAGCAGTGAACGAACTAGCGGGCGCTCCTACGAGCAGTACTTC
size: .; D: .; J: TRBJ2-7; V: TRBV30; CDR3: CAWSVLTGSEQYF; DNA: TGTGCCTGGAGTGTACTGACGGGGAGCGAGCAGTACTTC
size: few; D: TRBD2; J: TRBJ2-1; V: TRBV10-3; CDR3: CAISDSGRGYNEQFF; DNA: TGTGCCATCAGTGATAGCGGGAGGGGGTACAATGAGCAGTTCTTC
size: few; D: TRBD1; J: TRBJ2-7; V: TRBV2; CDR3: CASRFGQGFIYEQYF; DNA: TGTGCCAGCAGGTTCGGACAGGGGTTTATCTACGAGCAGTACTTC
size: .; D: .; J: TRBJ2-7; V: TRBV6-1; CDR3: CASQSLGTYYEQYF; DNA: TGTGCCAGCCAAAGTCTGGGGACCTACTACGAGCAGTACTTC
size: few; D: .; J: TRBJ1-2; V: TRBV27; CDR3: CASSSATRNGYTF; DNA: TGTGCCAGCAGTTCTGCGACCCGTAATGGCTACACCTTC
size: .; D: TRBD2; J: TRBJ2-7; V: TRBV7-2; CDR3: CASSLTSASSYNEQYF; DNA: TGTGCCAGCAGCTTAACTAGCGCCAGCTCCTACAATGAGCAGTACTTC
size: few; D: .; J: TRBJ2-5; V: TRBV10-3; CDR3: CAISEDLYQETQYF; DNA: TGTGCCATCAGTGAGGACTTGTACCAAGAGACCCAGTACTTC
size: few; D: .; J: TRBJ2-3; V: TRBV11-2; CDR3: CASSQDGVITDTQYF; DNA: TGTGCCAGCAGCCAAGACGGGGTGATCACAGATACGCAGTATTTT
size: .; D: .; J: TRBJ2-3; V: TRBV7-2; CDR3: CASSLRRGGKGDAQYF; DNA: TGTGCCAGCAGCTTACGGCGAGGGGGAAAAGGAGATGCGCAGTATTTT
size: .; D: TRBD1; J: TRBJ1-1; V: TRBV18; CDR3: CASSGTENTEAFF; DNA: TGTGCCAGCTCAGGGACAGAGAACACTGAAGCTTTCTTT
size: .; D: .; J: TRBJ2-5; V: TRBV28; CDR3: CAGSARTGASQETQYF; DNA: TGTGCCGGCAGTGCACGGACCGGAGCATCCCAAGAGACCCAGTACTTC
size: .; D: .; J: TRBJ2-5; V: TRBV25-1; CDR3: CASQLAGTLETQYF; DNA: TGTGCCAGCCAACTGGCAGGAACGCTAGAGACCCAGTACTTC
size: few; D: .; J: TRBJ1-1; V: TRBV18; CDR3: CASSPRTDNTEAFF; DNA: TGTGCCAGCTCACCCCGGACAGATAACACTGAAGCTTTCTTT
size: many; D: .; J: TRBJ2-1; V: TRBV4-2; CDR3: CASSQAQWDNEQFF; DNA: TGTGCCAGCAGCCAAGCTCAGTGGGACAATGAGCAGTTCTTC
size: .; D: .; J: TRBJ2-3; V: TRBV3-1; CDR3: CASSGGHTSTDTQYF; DNA: TGTGCCAGCAGCGGGGGGCATACTAGCACAGATACGCAGTATTTT
size: few; D: .; J: TRBJ2-1; V: TRBV12-3/TRBV12-4; CDR3: CASSFGGVPYNEQFF; DNA: TGTGCCAGCAGTTTTGGTGGGGTCCCCTACAATGAGCAGTTCTTC
size: few; D: .; J: TRBJ1-4; V: TRBV5-5; CDR3: CASSLLPGNEKLFF; DNA: TGTGCCAGCAGCTTGCTTCCGGGGAATGAAAAACTGTTTTTT
size: few; D: TRBD2; J: TRBJ2-3; V: TRBV7-2; CDR3: CASSLAPTSARTDTQYF; DNA: TGTGCCAGCAGCTTAGCCCCTACTAGCGCCCGCACAGATACGCAGTATTTT
size: .; D: TRBD1; J: TRBJ2-7; V: TRBV4-1; CDR3: CASSQDTGAGTNEQYF; DNA: TGCGCCAGCAGCCAAGATACAGGGGCAGGGACCAACGAGCAGTACTTC
size: many; D: .; J: TRBJ2-3; V: TRBV7-2; CDR3: CASSLASGRTDTQYF; DNA: TGTGCCAGCAGCTTAGCTAGCGGACGCACAGATACGCAGTATTTT
size: .; D: TRBD1; J: TRBJ1-6; V: TRBV20-1; CDR3: CSARPFGRGINSPLHF; DNA: TGCAGTGCCAGACCCTTTGGCAGGGGGATCAATTCACCCCTCCACTTT
size: many; D: TRBD1; J: TRBJ2-7; V: TRBV7-2; CDR3: CASSSTGTYEQYF; DNA: TGTGCCAGCAGCTCGACAGGGACCTACGAGCAGTACTTC
size: .; D: .; J: TRBJ2-7; V: TRBV6-5; CDR3: CASSYVRGAYEQYF; DNA: TGTGCCAGCAGTTACGTCAGGGGTGCCTACGAGCAGTACTTC
size: .; D: .; J: TRBJ1-5; V: TRBV5-1; CDR3: CASSCDTSNQPQHF; DNA: TGCGCCAGCAGCTGTGACACTAGCAATCAGCCCCAGCATTTT
size: .; D: .; J: TRBJ1-2; V: TRBV20-1; CDR3: CSARVNQGRHGYTF; DNA: TGCAGTGCTAGAGTAAACCAGGGGCGGCATGGCTACACCTTC
size: many; D: .; J: TRBJ2-3; V: TRBV12-3/TRBV12-4; CDR3: CASKETDTQYF; DNA: TGTGCCAGCAAGGAGACGGATACGCAGTATTTT
size: .; D: TRBD2; J: TRBJ2-1; V: TRBV12-3/TRBV12-4; CDR3: CASSFGLAGAPGAYNEQFF; DNA: TGTGCCAGCAGTTTCGGACTAGCGGGAGCCCCAGGGGCCTACAATGAGCAGTTCTTC
size: .; D: TRBD2; J: TRBJ2-1; V: TRBV5-6; CDR3: CASTGAGVVTGNNEQFF; DNA: TGTGCCAGCACGGGAGCGGGAGTCGTTACCGGGAACAATGAGCAGTTCTTC
size: few; D: .; J: TRBJ1-2; V: TRBV9; CDR3: CASSSRVITHYGYTF; DNA: TGTGCCAGCAGCTCCAGAGTTATAACCCACTATGGCTACACCTTC
size: .; D: .; J: TRBJ2-1; V: TRBV29-1; CDR3: CSVVAANEQFF; DNA: TGCAGCGTTGTAGCGGCCAATGAGCAGTTCTTC
size: .; D: TRBD1; J: TRBJ1-5; V: TRBV12-3/TRBV12-4; CDR3: CASSLIGTAPNQPQHF; DNA: TGTGCCAGCAGTTTAATCGGGACAGCGCCTAATCAGCCCCAGCATTTT
size: .; D: TRBD1; J: TRBJ1-2; V: TRBV6-6; CDR3: CASSKGGADYGYTF; DNA: TGTGCCAGCAGTAAAGGGGGCGCCGACTATGGCTACACCTTC
size: many; D: TRBD1; J: TRBJ2-5; V: TRBV6-2/TRBV6-3; CDR3: CASSYTGGLLETQYF; DNA: TGTGCCAGCAGTTACACAGGGGGCCTTTTGGAGACCCAGTACTTC
size: .; D: .; J: TRBJ2-3; V: TRBV27; CDR3: CASSLYPGNTDTQYF; DNA: TGTGCCAGCAGTTTATACCCGGGGAACACAGATACGCAGTATTTT
size: .; D: .; J: TRBJ2-6; V: TRBV10-3; CDR3: CAISESGRGANVLTF; DNA: TGTGCCATCAGTGAGTCTGGGAGAGGGGCCAACGTCCTGACTTTC
size: few; D: TRBD2; J: TRBJ2-5; V: TRBV18; CDR3: CASSRTSGRTEETQYF; DNA: TGTGCCAGCTCACGGACTAGCGGGAGGACTGAAGAGACCCAGTACTTC
size: few; D: TRBD1; J: TRBJ2-5; V: TRBV20-1; CDR3: CSAFPTGEETQYF; DNA: TGCAGTGCTTTCCCGACAGGGGAGGAGACCCAGTACTTC
size: few; D: TRBD2; J: TRBJ2-1; V: TRBV19; CDR3: CASSMGRGYNEQFF; DNA: TGTGCCAGTAGTATGGGGCGGGGGTACAATGAGCAGTTCTTC
size: .; D: .; J: TRBJ1-4; V: TRBV5-5; CDR3: CASSPRAESNEKLFF; DNA: TGTGCCAGCAGCCCCCGGGCGGAGTCCAATGAAAAACTGTTTTTT
size: once; D: .; J: TRBJ1-2; V: TRBV7-9; CDR3: CASSLAGGTTHYGYTF; DNA: TGTGCCAGCAGCTTAGCGGGGGGGACAACCCACTATGGCTACACCTTC
size: few; D: .; J: TRBJ2-3; V: TRBV20-1; CDR3: CSASTILTDTQYF; DNA: TGCAGTGCATCGACTATCCTCACAGATACGCAGTATTTT
size: few; D: TRBD1; J: TRBJ1-5; V: TRBV12-3/TRBV12-4; CDR3: CASSRDRGLNQPQHF; DNA: TGTGCCAGCAGTCGGGACAGGGGGCTCAATCAGCCCCAGCATTTT
size: .; D: TRBD1; J: TRBJ2-1; V: TRBV24-1; CDR3: CATSVGTGEHNEQFF; DNA: TGTGCCACCAGTGTCGGGACAGGGGAACACAATGAGCAGTTCTTC
size: few; D: TRBD1; J: TRBJ2-5; V: TRBV7-9; CDR3: CASSLGTGMQETQYF; DNA: TGTGCCAGCAGCTTAGGGACAGGGATGCAAGAGACCCAGTACTTC
size: .; D: TRBD1; J: TRBJ1-2; V: TRBV5-1; CDR3: CASSWTGGDKYGYTF; DNA: TGCGCCAGCAGCTGGACAGGGGGCGACAAATATGGCTACACCTTC
size: few; D: TRBD2; J: TRBJ2-4; V: TRBV29-1; CDR3: CSVTPGASSGGIQYF; DNA: TGCAGCGTTACCCCTGGGGCCTCTAGCGGGGGCATTCAGTACTTC
size: few; D: .; J: TRBJ1-2; V: TRBV12-3/TRBV12-4; CDR3: CASSLTGGVGGYTF; DNA: TGTGCCAGCAGTTTAACAGGAGGGGTAGGAGGCTACACCTTC
size: .; D: .; J: TRBJ2-3; V: TRBV5-1; CDR3: CASSSTRVQYF; DNA: TGCGCCAGCAGCTCTACCCGTGTTCAGTATTTT
size: .; D: .; J: TRBJ1-6; V: TRBV12-3/TRBV12-4; CDR3: CASSFGGVGSPLHF; DNA: TGTGCCAGCAGTTTTGGGGGAGTCGGCTCACCCCTCCACTTT
size: .; D: TRBD1; J: TRBJ1-5; V: TRBV4-2; CDR3: CASSRLGTGDQPQHF; DNA: TGTGCCAGCAGCCGCTTAGGCACAGGGGATCAGCCCCAGCATTTT